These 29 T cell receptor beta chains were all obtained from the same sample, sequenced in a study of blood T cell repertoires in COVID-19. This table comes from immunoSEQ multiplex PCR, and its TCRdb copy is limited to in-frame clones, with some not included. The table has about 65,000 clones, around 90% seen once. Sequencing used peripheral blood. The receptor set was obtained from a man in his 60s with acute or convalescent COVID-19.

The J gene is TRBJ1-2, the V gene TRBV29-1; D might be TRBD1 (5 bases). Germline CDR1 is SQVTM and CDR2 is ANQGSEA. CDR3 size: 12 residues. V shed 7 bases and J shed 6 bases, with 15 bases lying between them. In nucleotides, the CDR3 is TGCAGCGGGGGGGAGGGTTTCGATGGCTACACCTTC. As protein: CSGGEGFDGYTF.

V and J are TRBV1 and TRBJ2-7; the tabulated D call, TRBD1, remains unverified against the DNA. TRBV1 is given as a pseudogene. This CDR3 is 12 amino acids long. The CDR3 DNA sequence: TGCACCAGCGCAGGCAGCTCCTACGAGCAGTACTTC. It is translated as CTSAGSSYEQYF.

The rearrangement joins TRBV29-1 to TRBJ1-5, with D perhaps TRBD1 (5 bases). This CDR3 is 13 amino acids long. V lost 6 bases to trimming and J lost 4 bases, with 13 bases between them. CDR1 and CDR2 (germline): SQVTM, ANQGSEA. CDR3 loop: CSVDLGGNQPQHF. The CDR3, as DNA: TGCAGCGTGGATTTGGGGGGGAATCAGCCCCAGCATTTT.

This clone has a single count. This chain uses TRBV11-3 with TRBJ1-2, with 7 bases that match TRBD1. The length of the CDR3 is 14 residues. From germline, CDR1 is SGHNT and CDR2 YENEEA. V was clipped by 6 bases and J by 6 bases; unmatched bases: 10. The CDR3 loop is CASSRGQVDDGYTF. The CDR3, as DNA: TGTGCCAGCAGTCGCGGACAGGTTGATGATGGCTACACCTTC.

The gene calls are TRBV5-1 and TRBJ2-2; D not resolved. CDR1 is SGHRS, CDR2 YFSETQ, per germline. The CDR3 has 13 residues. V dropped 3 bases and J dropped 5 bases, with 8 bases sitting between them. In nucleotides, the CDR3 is TGCGCCAGCAGCTCCGTAGAAACCGGGGAGCTGTTTTTT. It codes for CASSSVETGELFF.

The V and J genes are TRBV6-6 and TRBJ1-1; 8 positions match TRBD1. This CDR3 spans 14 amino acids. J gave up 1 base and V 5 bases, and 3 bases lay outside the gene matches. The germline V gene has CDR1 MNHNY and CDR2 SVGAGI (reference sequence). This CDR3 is CASSMTGANTEAFF. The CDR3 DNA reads TGTGCCAGCAGTATGACAGGGGCGAACACTGAAGCTTTCTTT.

CDR3: CASSPERANVLTF. The DNA of the CDR3 is TGTGCCAGCTCACCTGAGCGGGCCAACGTCCTGACTTTC. The rearrangement uses TRBV18 and TRBJ2-6; D is undetermined. The CDR3 sequence is 13 residues long. Trimming stripped 3 bases from V and 5 bases from J, with 5 bases between. Germline V gene lookup returns CDR1 KGHSH and CDR2 LQKENI. The whole variable domain, remainder taken from reference TRBV18 and TRBJ2-6, is NAGVMQNPRHLVRRRGQEARLRCSPMKGHSHVYWYRQLPEEGLKFMVYLQKENIIDESGMPKERFSAEFPKEGPSILRIQQVVRGDSAAYFCASSPERANVLTFGAGSRLTVL.

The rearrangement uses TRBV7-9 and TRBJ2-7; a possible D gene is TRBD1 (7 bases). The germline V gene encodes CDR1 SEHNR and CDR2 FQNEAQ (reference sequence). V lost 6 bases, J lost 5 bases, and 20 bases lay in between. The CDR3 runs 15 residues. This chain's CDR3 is CASRPPDRAGNEQYF. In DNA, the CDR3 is TGTGCCAGCAGGCCACCCGACAGGGCGGGAAACGAGCAGTACTTC. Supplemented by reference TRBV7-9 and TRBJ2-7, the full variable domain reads DTGVSQNPRHKITKRGQNVTFRCDPISEHNRLYWYRQTLGQGPEFLTYFQNEAQLEKSRLLSDRFSAERPKGSFSTLEIQRTEQGDSAMYLCASRPPDRAGNEQYFGPGTRLTVT.

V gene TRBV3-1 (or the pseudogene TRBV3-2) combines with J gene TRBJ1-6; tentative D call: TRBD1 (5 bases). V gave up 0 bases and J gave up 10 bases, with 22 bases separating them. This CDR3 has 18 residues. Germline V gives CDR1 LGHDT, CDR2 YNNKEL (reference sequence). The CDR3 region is CASSQDHLGVRLKSPLHF. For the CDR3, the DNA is TGTGCCAGCAGCCAAGATCATCTAGGGGTCCGCTTAAAGTCACCCCTCCACTTT.

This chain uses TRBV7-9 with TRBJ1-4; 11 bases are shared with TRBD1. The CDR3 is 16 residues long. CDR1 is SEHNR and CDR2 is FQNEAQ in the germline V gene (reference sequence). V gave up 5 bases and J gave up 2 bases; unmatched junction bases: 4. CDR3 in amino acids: CASSEGTGGTNEKLFF. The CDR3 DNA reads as TGTGCCAGCAGCGAAGGGACAGGGGGGACTAATGAAAAACTGTTTTTT.

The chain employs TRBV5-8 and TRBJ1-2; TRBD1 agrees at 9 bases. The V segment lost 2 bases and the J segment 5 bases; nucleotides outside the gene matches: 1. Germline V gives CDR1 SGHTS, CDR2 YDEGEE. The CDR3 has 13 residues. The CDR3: CASSFDRGYGYTF. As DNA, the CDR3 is TGTGCCAGCAGCTTCGACAGGGGGTATGGCTACACCTTC.

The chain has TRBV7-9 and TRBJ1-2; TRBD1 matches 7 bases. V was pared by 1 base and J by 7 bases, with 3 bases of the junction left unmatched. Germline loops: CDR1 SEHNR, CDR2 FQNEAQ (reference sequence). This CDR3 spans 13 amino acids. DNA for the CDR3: TGTGCCAGCAGCTTAGGACAGGGAGCTGGCTACACCTTC. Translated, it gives CASSLGQGAGYTF.

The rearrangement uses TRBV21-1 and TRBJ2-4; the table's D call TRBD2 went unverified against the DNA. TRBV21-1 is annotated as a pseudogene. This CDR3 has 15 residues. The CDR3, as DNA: TGTGCCAGCAGCAAAGCGACTGTAGCCAAAAACATTCAGTACTTC. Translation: CASSKATVAKNIQYF.

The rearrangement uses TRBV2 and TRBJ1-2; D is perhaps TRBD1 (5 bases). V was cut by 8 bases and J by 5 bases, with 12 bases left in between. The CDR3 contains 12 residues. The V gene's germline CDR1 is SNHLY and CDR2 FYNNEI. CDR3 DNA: TGTGCCAGCCGTACAGGAGCTTATGGCTACACCTTC. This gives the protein CASRTGAYGYTF.

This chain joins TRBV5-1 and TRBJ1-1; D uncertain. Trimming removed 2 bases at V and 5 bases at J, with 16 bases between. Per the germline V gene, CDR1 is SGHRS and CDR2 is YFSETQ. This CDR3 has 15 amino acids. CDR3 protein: CASSFAGRSGTEAFF. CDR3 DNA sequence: TGCGCCAGCAGCTTCGCCGGGAGGAGTGGGACTGAAGCTTTCTTT.

This CDR3 reads CASSEESNNSPLHF. In DNA, the CDR3 is TGTGCCAGCTCCGAGGAATCTAATAATTCACCCCTCCACTTT. The V and J genes are TRBV18 and TRBJ1-6; no firm D call. The germline gives CDR1 KGHSH, CDR2 LQKENI. The CDR3 has 14 amino acids. V lost 6 bases to trimming and J lost 5 bases, with 11 bases between them.

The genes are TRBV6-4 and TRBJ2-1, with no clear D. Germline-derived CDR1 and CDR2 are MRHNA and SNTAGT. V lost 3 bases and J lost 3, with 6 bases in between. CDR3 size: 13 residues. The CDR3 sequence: CASSDIGYNEQFF. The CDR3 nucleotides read TGTGCCAGCAGTGATATCGGCTACAATGAGCAGTTCTTC.

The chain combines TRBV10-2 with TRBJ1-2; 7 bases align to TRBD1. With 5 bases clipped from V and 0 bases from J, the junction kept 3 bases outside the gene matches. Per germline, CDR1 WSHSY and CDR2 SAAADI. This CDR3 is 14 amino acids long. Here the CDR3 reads CASSLGQANYGYTF. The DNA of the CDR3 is TGCGCCAGCAGTCTTGGACAGGCTAACTATGGCTACACCTTC.

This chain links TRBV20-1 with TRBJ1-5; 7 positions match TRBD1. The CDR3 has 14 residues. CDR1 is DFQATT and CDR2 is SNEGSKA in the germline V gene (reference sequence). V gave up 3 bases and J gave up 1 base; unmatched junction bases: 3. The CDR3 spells CSASPGQSNQPQHF. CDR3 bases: TGCAGTGCTAGTCCGGGACAGAGCAATCAGCCCCAGCATTTT.

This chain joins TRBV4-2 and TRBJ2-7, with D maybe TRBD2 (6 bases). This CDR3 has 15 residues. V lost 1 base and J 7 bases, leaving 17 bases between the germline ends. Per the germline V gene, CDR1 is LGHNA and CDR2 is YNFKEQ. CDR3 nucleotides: TGTGCCAGCAGCCAAGGCTCTGGGGGGACCTGGGAGCAGTACTTC. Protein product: CASSQGSGGTWEQYF.

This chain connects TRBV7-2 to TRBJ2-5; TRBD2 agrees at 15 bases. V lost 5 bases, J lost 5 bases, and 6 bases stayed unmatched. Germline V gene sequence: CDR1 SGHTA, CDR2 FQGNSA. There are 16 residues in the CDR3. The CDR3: CASSPGLAGGVETQYF. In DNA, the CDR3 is TGTGCCAGCAGCCCGGGACTAGCGGGGGGCGTGGAGACCCAGTACTTC.

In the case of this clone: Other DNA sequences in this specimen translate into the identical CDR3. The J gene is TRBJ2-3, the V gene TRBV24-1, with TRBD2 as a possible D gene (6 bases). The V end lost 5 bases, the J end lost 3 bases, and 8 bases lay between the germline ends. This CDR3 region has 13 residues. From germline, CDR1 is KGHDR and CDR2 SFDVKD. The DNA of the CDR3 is TGTGCCACCAGTGTGGGGGGAACAGATACGCAGTATTTT. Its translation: CATSVGGTDTQYF.

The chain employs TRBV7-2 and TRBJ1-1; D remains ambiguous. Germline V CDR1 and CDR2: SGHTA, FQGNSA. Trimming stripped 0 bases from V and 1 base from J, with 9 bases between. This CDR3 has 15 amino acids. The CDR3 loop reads CASSLAVGRNTEAFF. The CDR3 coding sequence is TGTGCCAGCAGCTTAGCGGTAGGGAGGAACACTGAAGCTTTCTTT.

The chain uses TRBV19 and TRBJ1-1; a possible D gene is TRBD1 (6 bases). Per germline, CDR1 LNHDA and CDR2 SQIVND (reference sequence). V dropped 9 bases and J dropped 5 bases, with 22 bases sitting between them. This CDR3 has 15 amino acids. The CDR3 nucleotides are TGTGCCAGGCACAGGGTACCCACGCTTCCGACTGAAGCTTTCTTT. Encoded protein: CARHRVPTLPTEAFF.

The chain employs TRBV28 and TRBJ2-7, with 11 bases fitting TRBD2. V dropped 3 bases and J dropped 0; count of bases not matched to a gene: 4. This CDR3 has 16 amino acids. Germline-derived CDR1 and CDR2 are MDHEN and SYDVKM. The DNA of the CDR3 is TGTGCCAGCAGTTTGCCTCTAGCGGGGGGCTCCTACGAGCAGTACTTC. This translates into CASSLPLAGGSYEQYF.

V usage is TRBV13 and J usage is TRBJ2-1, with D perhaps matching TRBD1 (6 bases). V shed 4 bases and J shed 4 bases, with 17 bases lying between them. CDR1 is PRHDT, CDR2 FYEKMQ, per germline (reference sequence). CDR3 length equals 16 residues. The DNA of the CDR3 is TGTGCCAGCAGCTCCACCGGGCAGGGGTGGTACAATGAGCAGTTCTTC. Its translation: CASSSTGQGWYNEQFF. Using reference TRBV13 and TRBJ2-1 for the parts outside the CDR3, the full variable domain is AAGVIQSPRHLIKEKRETATLKCYPIPRHDTVYWYQQGPGQDPQFLISFYEKMQSDKGSIPDRFSAQQFSDYHSELNMSSLELGDSALYFCASSSTGQGWYNEQFFGPGTRLTVL.

The CDR3 nucleotides are TGTGCCAGCAGCTTAGGGAGCGTTACACCCCTCCACTTT. Encoded protein: CASSLGSVTPLHF. This chain joins TRBV13 and TRBJ1-6, with D unclear. The CDR3 spans 13 residues. Germline CDR1 PRHDT, CDR2 FYEKMQ (reference sequence). V lost 0 bases, J lost 11 bases, and 8 bases lay in between.

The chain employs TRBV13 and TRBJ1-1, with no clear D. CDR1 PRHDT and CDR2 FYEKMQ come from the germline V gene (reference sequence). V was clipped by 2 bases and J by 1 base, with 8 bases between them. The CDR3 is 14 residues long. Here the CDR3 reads CASSLSSWNTEAFF. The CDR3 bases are TGTGCCAGCAGCTTATCCTCCTGGAACACTGAAGCTTTCTTT.

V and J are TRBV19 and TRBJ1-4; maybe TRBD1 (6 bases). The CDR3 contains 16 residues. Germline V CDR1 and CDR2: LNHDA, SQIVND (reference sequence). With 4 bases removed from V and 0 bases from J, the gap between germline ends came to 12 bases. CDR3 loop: CASSTYSGATNEKLFF. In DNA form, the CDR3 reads TGTGCCAGTAGTACATACTCAGGGGCAACTAATGAAAAACTGTTTTTT. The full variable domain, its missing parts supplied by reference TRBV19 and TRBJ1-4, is DGGITQSPKYLFRKEGQNVTLSCEQNLNHDAMYWYRQDPGQGLRLIYYSQIVNDFQKGDIAEGYSVSREKKESFPLTVTSAQKNPTAFYLCASSTYSGATNEKLFFGSGTQLSVL.